This T cell receptor (beta chain) was recovered during a study of blood T cell repertoires in COVID-19. Study details: Donors of Cohort 3 who recovered were those that had two negative PCRs, clearance, or symptom resolution. The United States, Italy and Spain supplied acute and convalescent COVID-19 samples.

The germline CDR1 and CDR2 sequences are SEHNR and FQNEAQ (reference sequence). The CDR3 extends over 15 amino acids. Between the trimmed V and J ends, which lost 5 bases and 0 bases, there was a span of 13 bases. Here immunoSEQ multiplex PCR was the method, and the copy in TCRdb shows in-frame clones only, minus some. Among 200,000 to 250,000 clones listed, 85% to 90% were seen once. The sequence was obtained from a woman in her forties or fifties in a cohort exposed to, infected with or recovered from COVID-19 (not recorded which). Sequences were obtained from PBMCs or T cells enriched from blood (not recorded which). The V call is TRBV7-9, the J call TRBJ1-1; a weak D match, TRBD1 (6 bases). The CDR3: CASSPRGGMNTEAFF. DNA for the CDR3: TGTGCCAGCAGCCCCCGCGGGGGCATGAACACTGAAGCTTTCTTT.